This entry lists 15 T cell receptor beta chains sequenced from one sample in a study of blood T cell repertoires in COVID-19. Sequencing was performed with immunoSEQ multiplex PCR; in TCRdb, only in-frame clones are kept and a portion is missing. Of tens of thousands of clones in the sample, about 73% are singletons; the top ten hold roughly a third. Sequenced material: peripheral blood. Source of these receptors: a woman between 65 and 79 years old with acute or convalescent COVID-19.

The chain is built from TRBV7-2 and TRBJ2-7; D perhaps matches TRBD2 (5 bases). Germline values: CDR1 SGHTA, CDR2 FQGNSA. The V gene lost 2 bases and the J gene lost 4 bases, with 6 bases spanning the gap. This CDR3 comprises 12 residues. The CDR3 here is CASSLRGYEQYF. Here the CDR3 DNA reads TGTGCCAGCAGCTTAAGAGGGTACGAGCAGTACTTC.

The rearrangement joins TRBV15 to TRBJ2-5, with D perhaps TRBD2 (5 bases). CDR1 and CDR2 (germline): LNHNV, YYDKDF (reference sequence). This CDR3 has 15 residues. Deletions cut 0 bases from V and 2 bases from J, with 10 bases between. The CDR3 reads CATSREEAGQETQYF. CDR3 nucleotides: TGTGCCACCAGCAGAGAGGAGGCAGGACAAGAGACCCAGTACTTC.

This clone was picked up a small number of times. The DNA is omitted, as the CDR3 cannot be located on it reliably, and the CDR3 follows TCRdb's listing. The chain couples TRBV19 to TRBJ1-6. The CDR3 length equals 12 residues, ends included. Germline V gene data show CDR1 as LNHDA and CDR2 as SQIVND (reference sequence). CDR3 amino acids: CASSMGTSGLHF.

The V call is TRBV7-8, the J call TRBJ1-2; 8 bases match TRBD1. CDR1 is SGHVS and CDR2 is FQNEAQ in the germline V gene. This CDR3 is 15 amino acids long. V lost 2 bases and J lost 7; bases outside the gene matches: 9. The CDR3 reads CASSLLRTGLGGYTF. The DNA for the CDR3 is TGTGCCAGCAGCTTACTCAGGACAGGGCTTGGTGGCTACACCTTC.

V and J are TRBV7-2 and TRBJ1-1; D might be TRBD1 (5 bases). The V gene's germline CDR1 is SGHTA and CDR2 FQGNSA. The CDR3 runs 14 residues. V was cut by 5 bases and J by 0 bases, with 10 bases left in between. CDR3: CASSPTGLNTEAFF. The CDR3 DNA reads TGTGCCAGCAGCCCCACAGGATTGAACACTGAAGCTTTCTTT.

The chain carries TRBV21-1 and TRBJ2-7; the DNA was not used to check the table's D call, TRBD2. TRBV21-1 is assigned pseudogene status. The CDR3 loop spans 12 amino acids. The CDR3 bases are TGTGCCAGCGGACTGAGACCCTACGAGCAGTACTTC. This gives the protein CASGLRPYEQYF.

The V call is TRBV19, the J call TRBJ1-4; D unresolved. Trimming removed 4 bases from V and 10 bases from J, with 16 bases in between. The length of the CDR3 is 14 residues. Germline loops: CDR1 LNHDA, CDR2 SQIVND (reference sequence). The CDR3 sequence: CASSTAGAGGKLFF. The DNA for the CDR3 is TGTGCCAGTAGTACCGCGGGCGCCGGAGGAAAACTGTTTTTT.

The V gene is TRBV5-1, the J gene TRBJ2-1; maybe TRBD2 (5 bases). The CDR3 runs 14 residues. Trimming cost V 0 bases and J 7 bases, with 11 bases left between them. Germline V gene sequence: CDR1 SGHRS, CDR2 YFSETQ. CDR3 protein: CASSLGLPRNEQFF. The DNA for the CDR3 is TGCGCCAGCAGCTTGGGACTACCGCGAAATGAGCAGTTCTTC.

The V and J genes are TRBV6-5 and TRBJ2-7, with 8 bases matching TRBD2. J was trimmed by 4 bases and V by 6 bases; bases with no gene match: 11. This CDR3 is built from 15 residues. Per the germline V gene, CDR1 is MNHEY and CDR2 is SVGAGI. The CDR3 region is CASRPSGGKGYEQYF. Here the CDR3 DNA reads TGTGCCAGCAGGCCCTCGGGGGGGAAAGGGTACGAGCAGTACTTC.

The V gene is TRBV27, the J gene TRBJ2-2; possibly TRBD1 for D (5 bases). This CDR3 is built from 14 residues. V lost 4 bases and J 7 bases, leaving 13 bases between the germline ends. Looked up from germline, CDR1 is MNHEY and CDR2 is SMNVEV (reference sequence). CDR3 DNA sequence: TGTGCCAGCAGTTGGCGAGAAGGGGTCGGGGAGCTGTTTTTT. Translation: CASSWREGVGELFF.

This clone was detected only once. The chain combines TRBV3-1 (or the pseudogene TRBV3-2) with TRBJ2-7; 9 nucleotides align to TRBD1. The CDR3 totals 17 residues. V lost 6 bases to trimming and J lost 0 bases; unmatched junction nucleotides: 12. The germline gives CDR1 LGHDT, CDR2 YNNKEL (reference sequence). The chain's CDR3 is CASSPPRTGASSYEQYF. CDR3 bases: TGTGCCAGCAGTCCCCCCCGGACAGGGGCGAGCTCCTACGAGCAGTACTTC.

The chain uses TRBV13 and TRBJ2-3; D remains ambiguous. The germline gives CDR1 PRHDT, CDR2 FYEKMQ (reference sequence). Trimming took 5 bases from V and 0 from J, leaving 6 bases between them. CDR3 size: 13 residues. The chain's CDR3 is CASSVSSTDTQYF. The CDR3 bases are TGTGCCAGCAGCGTATCTAGCACAGATACGCAGTATTTT.

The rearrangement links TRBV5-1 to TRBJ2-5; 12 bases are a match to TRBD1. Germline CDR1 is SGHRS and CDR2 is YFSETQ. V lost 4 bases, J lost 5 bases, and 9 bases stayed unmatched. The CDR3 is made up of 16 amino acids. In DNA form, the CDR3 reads TGCGCCAGCAGCCTAACCGGGACAGGGGGCGTGGAGACCCAGTACTTC. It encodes CASSLTGTGGVETQYF.

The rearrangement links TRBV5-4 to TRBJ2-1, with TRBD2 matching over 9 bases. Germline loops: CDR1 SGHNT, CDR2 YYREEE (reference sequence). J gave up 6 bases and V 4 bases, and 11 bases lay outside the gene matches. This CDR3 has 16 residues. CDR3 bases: TGTGCCAGCAGCCCGTCCCCACTAGCGGGTTCCAATGAGCAGTTCTTC. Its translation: CASSPSPLAGSNEQFF.

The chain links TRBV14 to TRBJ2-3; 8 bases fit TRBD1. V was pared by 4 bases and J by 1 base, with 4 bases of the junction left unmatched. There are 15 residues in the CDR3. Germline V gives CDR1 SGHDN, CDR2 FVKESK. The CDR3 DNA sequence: TGTGCCAGCAGCCGAGACAGGGGTGGCACAGATACGCAGTATTTT. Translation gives CASSRDRGGTDTQYF.